The 29 T cell receptor beta chains below come from one sample, sequenced in a study of T-cell reconstitution after alpha-beta-depleted transplantation in children. Molecular barcoding with unique molecular identifiers was used for the TCRbeta library. One entry per CDR3 protein results from TCRdb running MiXCR on the PCR reads. Found here are 440,000 or so distinct CDR3 sequences, 43% of them singletons; the top ten hold 27%. The material sequenced was PBMCs, taken before TCRalphabeta/CD19-depleted stem cell transplant. The receptors were sampled from a girl aged 2-15 years with aplastic anemia, due to receive a stem cell transplant.

The chain has TRBV20-1 and TRBJ2-2; 8 bases line up with TRBD2. V lost 3 bases, J lost 7 bases, and 7 bases stayed unmatched. The CDR3 runs to 14 residues. CDR1 and CDR2 from the germline V gene are DFQATT and SNEGSKA (reference sequence). CDR3: CSARTPRGVGELFF. CDR3 DNA sequence: TGCAGTGCTAGGACTCCGCGGGGGGTCGGGGAGCTGTTTTTT.

The V gene is TRBV5-1, the J gene TRBJ1-1; D remains ambiguous. The V gene's germline CDR1 is SGHRS and CDR2 YFSETQ. Trimming took 4 bases from V and 3 from J, leaving 10 bases between them. This CDR3 contains 13 residues. CDR3 nucleotide sequence: TGCGCCAGCAGCGAGGACGTAGACACTGAAGCTTTCTTT. The encoded protein is CASSEDVDTEAFF.

This chain joins TRBV20-1 and TRBJ2-7; D call uncertain. Germline V gene lookup returns CDR1 DFQATT and CDR2 SNEGSKA (reference sequence). This CDR3 has 13 residues. V lost 6 bases, J lost 0 bases, and 12 bases lay in between. The chain's CDR3 is CSAPPPSSYEQYF. CDR3 coding DNA: TGCAGTGCCCCTCCCCCTAGCTCCTACGAGCAGTACTTC.

This clonotype was recorded a few times. The genes are TRBV20-1 and TRBJ1-3; D is perhaps TRBD1 (6 bases). CDR1 and CDR2 (germline): DFQATT, SNEGSKA (reference sequence). Between the trimmed V and J ends, which lost 3 bases and 0 bases, there was a span of 15 bases. This CDR3 comprises 16 residues. The CDR3 sequence: CSASPDRFFSGNTIYF. The CDR3 coding sequence is TGCAGTGCTAGCCCCGACAGGTTCTTCTCTGGAAACACCATATATTTT.

The CDR3 spells CASSMRPGTSGRKTQYF. CDR3 DNA sequence: TGTGCCAGTAGTATGAGGCCGGGGACTAGCGGGAGAAAGACCCAGTACTTC. The rearrangement uses TRBV19 and TRBJ2-5, with 14 bases that match TRBD2. The CDR3 sequence is 17 residues long. J was trimmed by 6 bases and V by 3 bases; bases with no gene match: 9. CDR1 is LNHDA and CDR2 is SQIVND in the germline V gene (reference sequence).

This clonotype was counted many times. This rearrangement joins TRBV28 to TRBJ1-5; 11 bases are shared with TRBD1. Germline CDR1 MDHEN, CDR2 SYDVKM. The CDR3 covers 16 residues. The V gene end was trimmed by 4 bases and the J gene end by 1 base; junction bases not matched to a gene: 3. CDR3: CASSYRDRGSNQPQHF. The CDR3, as DNA: TGTGCCAGCAGTTACAGGGACAGGGGGAGCAATCAGCCCCAGCATTTT.

The chain uses TRBV7-6 and TRBJ2-1; TRBD2 aligns across 9 bases. This CDR3 has 16 amino acids. The V gene end was trimmed by 1 base and the J gene end by 3 bases; junction bases not matched to a gene: 4. The germline gives CDR1 SGHVS, CDR2 FNYEAQ. The CDR3 bases are TGTGCCAGCAGCTTAGGTAGCGGGAGAATCTACAATGAGCAGTTCTTC. Its protein is CASSLGSGRIYNEQFF.

The chain links TRBV7-9 to TRBJ2-2; D might be TRBD1 (5 bases). The CDR3 consists of 15 residues. Germline CDR1 SEHNR, CDR2 FQNEAQ (reference sequence). V was shortened by 1 base and J by 8 bases, with 14 bases between the two germline ends. DNA for the CDR3: TGTGCCAGCAGCTTAGTGGACCCCAGGGTAGGGGAGCTGTTTTTT. Protein: CASSLVDPRVGELFF.

The chain recombines TRBV12-3 or TRBV12-4 with TRBJ2-2, with 7 bases that match TRBD2. The CDR3 covers 15 residues. With V trimmed by 3 bases and J by 5 bases, 6 bases remained unmatched. The CDR3 sequence is CASSFVAGRTGELFF. DNA for the CDR3: TGTGCCAGCAGTTTTGTAGCGGGTAGGACCGGGGAGCTGTTTTTT.

The genes are TRBV30 and TRBJ1-6, with D perhaps matching TRBD1 (5 bases). Germline V gives CDR1 GTSNPN, CDR2 SVGIG (reference sequence). The CDR3 spans 15 residues. The V end lost 4 bases, the J end lost 7 bases, and 17 bases lay between the germline ends. The CDR3 DNA reads TGTGCCTGGAAGGACGCGGGGCTTATGAATTCACCCCTCCACTTT. Residues: CAWKDAGLMNSPLHF.

The chain couples TRBV15 to TRBJ1-2; D unresolved. The V end was cut by 3 bases, the J end by 2 bases, with 19 bases between. There are 17 residues in the CDR3. Per the germline V gene, CDR1 is LNHNV and CDR2 is YYDKDF (reference sequence). The CDR3 coding sequence is TGTGCCACCAGCAGTGGGTTTGACTTCTACGGAAACTATGGCTACACCTTC. It specifies CATSSGFDFYGNYGYTF. The full variable domain, completed using reference TRBV15 and TRBJ1-2, is DAMVIQNPRYQVTQFGKPVTLSCSQTLNHNVMYWYQQKSSQAPKLLFHYYDKDFNNEADTPDNFQSRRPNTSFCFLDIRSPGLGDTAMYLCATSSGFDFYGNYGYTFGSGTRLTVV.

The sample holds a few counts of this clonotype. The rearrangement uses TRBV5-1 and TRBJ1-1; D not resolved. Trimming removed 1 base from V and 1 base from J, with 11 bases in between. Germline lookup yields CDR1 SGHRS and CDR2 YFSETQ. CDR3 length: 15 residues. The DNA of the CDR3 is TGCGCCAGCAGCTTGAGTGGGTTTGAGAACACTGAAGCTTTCTTT. This sequence encodes CASSLSGFENTEAFF.

CDR3 DNA sequence: TGCAGCGTTGAAGGCGACCAGGGGCGCGGAACCGGGGAGCTGTTTTTT. This codes for CSVEGDQGRGTGELFF. This chain links TRBV29-1 with TRBJ2-2; D possibly corresponds to TRBD1 (6 bases). Per germline, CDR1 SQVTM and CDR2 ANQGSEA. This CDR3 comprises 16 residues. With 1 base removed from V and 5 bases from J, the gap between germline ends came to 17 bases.

The table lists this clonotype with a few counts. This chain connects TRBV7-2 to TRBJ1-4; the D gene is possibly TRBD1 (6 bases). The germline V gene encodes CDR1 SGHTA and CDR2 FQGNSA. The V end was cut by 1 base, the J end by 4 bases, with 10 bases between. The CDR3 has 15 residues. The CDR3 nucleotides are TGTGCCAGCAGCTTAGGAGGACAGTTTAATGAAAAACTGTTTTTT. As protein: CASSLGGQFNEKLFF.

The J gene is TRBJ1-4, the V gene TRBV20-1; D is ambiguous. Trimming shortened V by 2 bases and J by 0 bases, and 13 bases separated the two germline ends. The germline gives CDR1 DFQATT, CDR2 SNEGSKA (reference sequence). This CDR3 region has 16 residues. Here the CDR3 reads CSARPRLPATNEKLFF. The CDR3 coding sequence is TGCAGTGCTAGACCCCGTCTACCAGCAACTAATGAAAAACTGTTTTTT.

The chain employs TRBV14 and TRBJ2-3; a possible D gene is TRBD2 (6 bases). CDR3 size: 14 residues. Germline V gene lookup returns CDR1 SGHDN and CDR2 FVKESK. The V end lost 4 bases, the J end lost 2 bases, and 10 bases lay between the germline ends. The CDR3 protein is CASSPERVTDTQYF. CDR3 DNA sequence: TGTGCCAGCAGCCCCGAGCGGGTCACAGATACGCAGTATTTT.

This clonotype was observed a handful of times. The V gene is TRBV12-3 or TRBV12-4, the J gene TRBJ2-3; 14 bases agree with TRBD2. This CDR3 has 19 residues. The ends lost 6 bases at V and 1 base at J; junction bases unmatched: 12. The DNA for the CDR3 is TGTGCCAGCAGACGTCCGGGACTAGCGGGAGTAGGTGGCACAGATACGCAGTATTTT. Translating gives CASRRPGLAGVGGTDTQYF.

About this clonotype itself: The junction differs from germline at one of its ends, possibly a read error. The J gene is TRBJ2-1, the V gene TRBV20-1, with TRBD2 matching 11 bases. The CDR3 runs 19 residues. Germline V lookup: CDR1 DFQATT, CDR2 SNEGSKA (reference sequence). CDR3 amino acids: CCACGRAGETSGSLNEQFF. The CDR3, as DNA: TGCTGTGCGTGCGGCCGGGCTGGGGAAACTAGCGGGAGTTTGAATGAGCAGTTCTTC.

This chain links TRBV20-1 with TRBJ2-3; D possibly corresponds to TRBD2 (6 bases). This CDR3 has 15 amino acids. Trimming removed 4 bases from V and 3 bases from J, with 17 bases in between. Germline V gives CDR1 DFQATT, CDR2 SNEGSKA (reference sequence). The CDR3 reads CSAIPGTGRTDTQYF. The DNA for the CDR3 is TGCAGTGCTATTCCCGGGACTGGAAGAACAGATACGCAGTATTTT.

The chain joins TRBV28 to TRBJ2-7, with D tentatively TRBD2 (6 bases). The CDR3 loop spans 13 amino acids. V dropped 4 bases and J dropped 5 bases, with 12 bases sitting between them. Germline assignment: CDR1 MDHEN and CDR2 SYDVKM. The CDR3 coding sequence is TGTGCCAGCAGTTCCCGCGGGACCCACGAGCAGTACTTC. Amino acids: CASSSRGTHEQYF.

The rearrangement uses TRBV6-5 and TRBJ2-3, with a weak D call TRBD2 (5 bases). Per germline, CDR1 MNHEY and CDR2 SVGAGI. The V and J ends lost 0 bases and 3 bases respectively, with 10 bases between them. The CDR3 is 15 residues long. This CDR3 reads CASSYSLAGTDTQYF. For the CDR3, the DNA is TGTGCCAGCAGTTACTCGCTCGCGGGTACAGATACGCAGTATTTT.

The chain is built from TRBV3-1 and TRBJ2-1; D is uncertain. V lost 0 bases and J 6 bases, leaving 6 bases between the germline ends. Germline CDR1 is LGHDT and CDR2 is YNNKEL (reference sequence). This CDR3 is built from 13 residues. CDR3 sequence: CASSQDFSNEQFF. The CDR3 nucleotides are TGTGCCAGCAGCCAAGATTTCTCCAATGAGCAGTTCTTC.

Here the CDR3 DNA reads TGTGCCAGCAGCCAGGACTTCGGGGGTACCTACGAGCAGTACTTC. This codes for CASSQDFGGTYEQYF. The V call is TRBV4-2, the J call TRBJ2-7; D might be TRBD2 (6 bases). The CDR3 extends over 15 amino acids. V lost 3 bases and J 2 bases, leaving 14 bases between the germline ends. From germline, CDR1 is LGHNA and CDR2 YNFKEQ.

The chain couples TRBV3-1 to TRBJ2-3; D call uncertain. Per the germline V gene, CDR1 is LGHDT and CDR2 is YNNKEL (reference sequence). The V end lost 0 bases, the J end lost 4 bases, and 11 bases lay between the germline ends. The CDR3 sequence is 15 residues long. In DNA form, the CDR3 reads TGTGCCAGCAGCCAAGATGTAGTAGGCGCAGATACGCAGTATTTT. Translated: CASSQDVVGADTQYF.

The chain combines TRBV9 with TRBJ2-1, with D uncertain. V dropped 3 bases and J dropped 1 base, with 14 bases sitting between them. Per the germline V gene, CDR1 is SGDLS and CDR2 is YYNGEE. The CDR3 runs to 16 residues. This chain's CDR3 is CASSAQDRSSYNEQFF. The CDR3, as DNA: TGTGCCAGCAGCGCCCAAGACCGGTCGTCCTACAATGAGCAGTTCTTC.

This clonotype has only a few counts. The CDR3 sequence: CASSRSSAINEQFF. As DNA, the CDR3 is TGTGCCAGCAGTCGAAGTAGCGCAATTAATGAGCAGTTCTTC. This chain connects TRBV6-4 to TRBJ2-1; tentatively, D is TRBD2 (5 bases). Germline assignment: CDR1 MRHNA and CDR2 SNTAGT. V was clipped by 5 bases and J by 7 bases, with 15 bases between them. The CDR3 contains 14 residues.

This sequence joins TRBV5-1 and TRBJ2-7, with D possibly TRBD1 on 5 matching bases. The CDR3 covers 12 residues. CDR1 SGHRS and CDR2 YFSETQ come from the germline V gene. Trimming stripped 4 bases from V and 4 bases from J, with 9 bases between. The CDR3 loop reads CASSAAGYEQYF. The DNA of the CDR3 is TGCGCCAGCAGCGCCGCAGGGTACGAGCAGTACTTC.

The CDR3 sequence: CSARDKGGLSYEQYF. CDR3 in DNA: TGCAGTGCTAGAGATAAAGGGGGGTTATCCTACGAGCAGTACTTC. This rearrangement joins TRBV20-1 to TRBJ2-7; D may be TRBD1 or TRBD2 (6 bases each). The CDR3 loop spans 15 amino acids. CDR1 and CDR2 from the germline V gene are DFQATT and SNEGSKA (reference sequence). V was trimmed by 0 bases and J by 1 base, leaving 13 bases between them.

This clonotype was seen a few times. The chain recombines TRBV12-3 or TRBV12-4 with TRBJ1-1; possibly TRBD1 for D (5 bases). Trimming took off 3 bases at V and 4 bases at J, with 9 bases between the two ends. This CDR3 region has 13 residues. The CDR3 nucleotides are TGTGCCAGCAGTTTTACGGGGCCCACTGAAGCTTTCTTT. Its protein product is CASSFTGPTEAFF.